The 25 T cell receptor beta chains in this list originate from one sample, sequenced in a study of blood T cell repertoires in COVID-19 (dated by TCRdb to 2019 to 2021). Preparation of the library involved the immunoSEQ multiplex PCR assay. Here the immuneACCESS table is served through TCRdb, limited to in-frame sequences with V and J called. Missing clones are a known gap in these copies; in checked studies unresolved V genes cover under half, and the rest lacks a known reason. The sample data list around 70,000 clones, and just over 85% of these were observed just once. The ten largest clonotypes hold about 8.1% of the sample. Material: peripheral blood. These receptor sequences come from a man in his thirties or forties with acute or convalescent COVID-19.

The chain joins TRBV7-9 to TRBJ2-4; tentatively, D is TRBD2 (5 bases). This CDR3 contains 19 residues. CDR1 and CDR2 from the germline V gene are SEHNR and FQNEAQ (reference sequence). V was shortened by 3 bases and J by 4 bases, with 25 bases between the two germline ends. Written as DNA, the CDR3 is TGTGCCAGCAGCTTCCCCCTTTTGGGGAAAGAGGGCGGTAAAAACATTCAGTACTTC. This translates into CASSFPLLGKEGGKNIQYF.

This clone occurred once. V gene TRBV2 combines with J gene TRBJ1-6, with D tentatively TRBD1 (6 bases). The V gene lost 8 bases and the J gene lost 7 bases, with 12 bases spanning the gap. Per the germline V gene, CDR1 is SNHLY and CDR2 is FYNNEI. CDR3 length: 13 residues. The CDR3, as DNA: TGTGCCAGCGGGCGGGGGACAAATTCACCCCTCCACTTT. This gives the protein CASGRGTNSPLHF.

The chain links TRBV7-9 to TRBJ1-1; no definite D call. Germline V gene data show CDR1 as SEHNR and CDR2 as FQNEAQ (reference sequence). The CDR3 extends over 16 amino acids. V lost 5 bases and J lost 3, with 19 bases in between. The CDR3 DNA sequence: TGTGCCAGCAGCAGAGAAGGGAGGCCAAGGCACACTGAAGCTTTCTTT. Translation: CASSREGRPRHTEAFF.

The chain combines TRBV10-3 with TRBJ2-7; no definite D call. Trimming stripped 1 base from V and 1 base from J, with 8 bases between. In germline, CDR1 is ENHRY, CDR2 SYGVKD. CDR3 length: 14 amino acids. This CDR3 is CAISELAASYEQYF. CDR3 nucleotides: TGTGCCATCAGTGAGTTAGCAGCATCCTACGAGCAGTACTTC.

The rearrangement joins TRBV7-9 to TRBJ2-1; 13 positions match TRBD2. CDR3 length: 15 amino acids. CDR1 and CDR2 (germline): SEHNR, FQNEAQ (reference sequence). Trimming cost V 5 bases and J 8 bases; bases outside gene matches: 6. CDR3 amino acids: CASSLLAGGPYEQFF. DNA for the CDR3: TGTGCCAGCAGCCTACTAGCGGGAGGGCCCTATGAGCAGTTCTTC.

This chain joins TRBV4-1 and TRBJ2-7; TRBD2 matches 9 bases. The ends lost 1 base at V and 1 base at J; junction bases unmatched: 2. This CDR3 is 15 amino acids long. CDR1 and CDR2 (germline): MGHRA, YSYEKL. CDR3 DNA sequence: TGCGCCAGCAGCCAAGGGACTAGCGTATCCTACGAGCAGTACTTC. This encodes CASSQGTSVSYEQYF.

The gene calls are TRBV7-2 and TRBJ2-7; 9 positions match TRBD2. The CDR3 spans 14 residues. Germline lookup yields CDR1 SGHTA and CDR2 FQGNSA. V lost 4 bases and J lost 5; bases outside the gene matches: 6. The CDR3 DNA reads as TGTGCCAGCAGCTCACTAGCGGGCGGGAACGAGCAGTACTTC. This sequence encodes CASSSLAGGNEQYF.

The chain couples TRBV27 to TRBJ1-1, with 8 nucleotides matching TRBD1. V gave up 3 bases and J gave up 5 bases; unmatched junction bases: 5. Germline values: CDR1 MNHEY, CDR2 SMNVEV (reference sequence). The CDR3 has 14 residues. CDR3 protein: CASSFLTGGTEAFF. CDR3 bases: TGTGCCAGCAGTTTCTTAACAGGGGGAACTGAAGCTTTCTTT.

The chain uses TRBV19 and TRBJ2-2; tentatively, D is TRBD1 (6 bases). V lost 6 bases and J lost 5, with 16 bases in between. The CDR3 runs 15 residues. Germline V gene lookup returns CDR1 LNHDA and CDR2 SQIVND (reference sequence). DNA of the CDR3: TGTGCCAGTAGGGGGCTCTCAGGGGAGACCGGGGAGCTGTTTTTT. This codes for CASRGLSGETGELFF. Full variable domain (missing parts from reference TRBV19 and TRBJ2-2): DGGITQSPKYLFRKEGQNVTLSCEQNLNHDAMYWYRQDPGQGLRLIYYSQIVNDFQKGDIAEGYSVSREKKESFPLTVTSAQKNPTAFYLCASRGLSGETGELFFGEGSRLTVL.

The V call is TRBV11-2, the J call TRBJ1-1; 7 bases are a match to TRBD1. The CDR3 has 15 residues. In germline, CDR1 is SGHAT, CDR2 FQNNGV. V lost 3 bases, J lost 1 base, and 5 bases stayed unmatched. The CDR3: CASSLTGQPNTEAFF. The CDR3, as DNA: TGTGCCAGCAGCTTGACGGGACAGCCGAACACTGAAGCTTTCTTT.

CDR3 DNA sequence: TGTGCCAGCAGCCAAGATGCCGGCTCTGGAAACACCATATATTTT. It is translated as CASSQDAGSGNTIYF. The chain has TRBV4-2 and TRBJ1-3; D ambiguous. The germline CDR1 and CDR2 sequences are LGHNA and YNFKEQ. V was shortened by 0 bases and J by 0 bases, with 6 bases between the two germline ends. The CDR3 has 15 residues.

This clone has more than one count but fewer than ten. The rearrangement joins TRBV5-8 to TRBJ2-5; D may be TRBD2 (5 bases). V lost 3 bases, J lost 7 bases, and 10 bases lay in between. The germline gives CDR1 SGHTS, CDR2 YDEGEE. The length of the CDR3 is 12 residues. CDR3 sequence reads: CASSWTAATQYF. The DNA of the CDR3 is TGTGCCAGCAGCTGGACTGCCGCGACCCAGTACTTC.

V and J are TRBV5-1 and TRBJ2-5, with a possible D match to TRBD2 (6 bases). CDR1 and CDR2 (germline): SGHRS, YFSETQ. V was shortened by 4 bases and J by 3 bases, with 10 bases between the two germline ends. This CDR3 is built from 13 residues. The CDR3 loop is CASSPGLKETQYF. Here the CDR3 DNA reads TGCGCCAGCAGCCCTGGACTAAAAGAGACCCAGTACTTC.

V usage is TRBV3-1 (or the pseudogene TRBV3-2) and J usage is TRBJ2-7; D possibly corresponds to TRBD1 (6 bases). The CDR3 is 14 amino acids. The germline gives CDR1 LGHDT, CDR2 YNNKEL (reference sequence). The ends were cut back, 4 bases at V and 7 bases at J, with 17 bases in the middle. CDR3 in DNA: TGTGCCAGCAGCCCCCAAGGACAGCCCTTGGAGCAGTACTTC. Translated: CASSPQGQPLEQYF.

The rearrangement links TRBV9 to TRBJ2-6, with D possibly matching TRBD2 (5 bases). The CDR3 runs to 15 residues. Germline V CDR1 and CDR2: SGDLS, YYNGEE. Trimming pared 2 bases from V and 1 base from J, leaving 7 bases between. The CDR3 DNA follows: TGTGCCAGCAGCGTCGGGAATTCTGGGGCCAACGTCCTGACTTTC. Translated: CASSVGNSGANVLTF.

This chain connects TRBV19 to TRBJ1-5; the match to TRBD1 covers 8 bases. Germline trimming cut 8 bases from V and 3 bases from J; bases unmatched to any gene: 12. CDR3 length: 16 residues. Germline assignment: CDR1 LNHDA and CDR2 SQIVND (reference sequence). Here the CDR3 DNA reads TGTGCCAGTGACGGCGGGACAGGCCGCTTCAATCAGCCCCAGCATTTT. This gives the protein CASDGGTGRFNQPQHF.

The chain has TRBV2 and TRBJ2-1, with D possibly being TRBD2 (7 bases). V shed 5 bases and J shed 8 bases, with 13 bases lying between them. The CDR3 spans 13 residues. Per the germline V gene, CDR1 is SNHLY and CDR2 is FYNNEI. The CDR3 bases are TGTGCCAGCAGTTACGGGGGGCGGGATGAGCAGTTCTTC. Its protein is CASSYGGRDEQFF.

The chain is built from TRBV10-3 and TRBJ2-5; no definite D call. CDR1 ENHRY and CDR2 SYGVKD come from the germline V gene. Trimming removed 10 bases from V and 2 bases from J, with 17 bases in between. The CDR3 has 14 amino acids. The CDR3 region is CATQADSGQETQYF. CDR3 sequence (DNA): TGTGCCACTCAAGCTGACTCCGGACAAGAGACCCAGTACTTC.

In DNA form, the CDR3 reads TGTGCCAGCAGCCAAGGAGCTAGCGGGGGCCACACAGATACGCAGTATTTT. Translating gives CASSQGASGGHTDTQYF. The V and J genes are TRBV3-1 (or the pseudogene TRBV3-2) and TRBJ2-3, with 10 bases identical to TRBD2. Germline loops: CDR1 LGHDT, CDR2 YNNKEL (reference sequence). V trimming: 1 base; J trimming: 2 bases; junction bases outside the gene matches: 6. This CDR3 is 17 amino acids long.

This chain connects TRBV20-1 to TRBJ2-2; 7 nucleotides match TRBD2. The trim removed 3 bases at V and 7 bases at J, leaving 11 bases unmatched. The CDR3 runs 15 residues. Germline assignment: CDR1 DFQATT and CDR2 SNEGSKA (reference sequence). The CDR3 sequence is CSASTGLADDGELFF. The DNA for the CDR3 is TGCAGTGCTAGTACTGGGCTAGCGGACGACGGGGAGCTGTTTTTT.

The sample holds one count of this clone. An end of the junction does not agree with germline; a read error may underlie this. This chain links TRBV6-1 with TRBJ2-7; 8 bases line up with TRBD2. The CDR3 has 14 residues. Germline values: CDR1 MNHNS, CDR2 SASEGT. CDR3 DNA sequence: TGTGCCAGCAGTAAAGCGGGAGCTACCTACGAGCAGTACTTC. Protein product: CASSKAGATYEQYF.

V is TRBV4-1 and J is TRBJ1-6; a weak D match, TRBD1 (5 bases). The V end lost 1 base, the J end lost 4 bases, and 11 bases lay between the germline ends. The CDR3 is 16 residues long. Germline assignment: CDR1 MGHRA and CDR2 YSYEKL. CDR3 sequence reads: CASSQGGGAYNSPLHF. Here the CDR3 DNA reads TGCGCCAGCAGCCAAGGGGGCGGCGCTTATAATTCACCCCTCCACTTT.

The gene calls are TRBV11-2 and TRBJ1-3; TRBD1 aligns across 10 bases. This CDR3 spans 17 amino acids. The germline V gene has CDR1 SGHAT and CDR2 FQNNGV. Trimming at V came to 10 bases and at J to 4 bases, leaving 16 bases not matched to a gene. The CDR3 coding sequence is TGTGCCATTCCGACAGGGGGCTTCCCCTGGTTCGGAAACACCATATATTTT. It encodes CAIPTGGFPWFGNTIYF. Full variable domain (outside the CDR3, taken from reference TRBV11-2 and TRBJ1-3): EAGVAQSPRYKIIEKRQSVAFWCNPISGHATLYWYQQILGQGPKLLIQFQNNGVVDDSQLPKDRFSAERLKGVDSTLKIQPAKLEDSAVYLCAIPTGGFPWFGNTIYFGEGSWLTVV.

This chain uses TRBV19 with TRBJ2-3; D is possibly TRBD1 (5 bases). Germline CDR1 and CDR2: LNHDA and SQIVND (reference sequence). Trimming took off 6 bases at V and 1 base at J, with 8 bases between the two ends. The CDR3 contains 13 residues. In nucleotides, the CDR3 is TGTGCCAGTAGGACAGTTGGCACAGATACGCAGTATTTT. This codes for CASRTVGTDTQYF.

The rearrangement links TRBV5-8 to TRBJ1-1, with D unclear. Germline V gene lookup returns CDR1 SGHTS and CDR2 YDEGEE. The V end was cut by 4 bases, the J end by 7 bases, with 20 bases between. The CDR3 spans 15 residues. In nucleotides, the CDR3 is TGTGCCAGCAGCCTGTCCGGGTCCTCGATAGGTGAAGCTTTCTTT. Its protein product is CASSLSGSSIGEAFF.